This TCR beta chain was recovered during a study of Graves' ophthalmopathy and Graves' hyperthyroidism. Study details: Before any treatment was given, at initial diagnosis, peripheral blood was collected.

What supplied the PBMCs was more than 7.5 ml of fresh peripheral blood. The CDR3 totals 15 residues. Between the trimmed V and J ends, which lost 3 bases and 0 bases, there was a span of 12 bases. Per germline, CDR1 SEHNR and CDR2 FQNEAQ (reference sequence). This clonotype has a handful of counts. For repertoire sequencing, the TCR beta CDR3 regions were amplified from RNA transcripts. A first-round RT-PCR used HTBI primers, followed by a second-round multiplex PCR. TCRdb re-analysed the multiplex PCR reads in MiXCR, keeping a single row per CDR3 protein. The data show hundreds of thousands of distinct CDR3 sequences, over 40% seen once.

The sequencing input was peripheral blood. This clonotype was obtained from an adult man with Graves' ophthalmopathy. The genes are TRBV7-9 and TRBJ2-7, with D hard to call. DNA for the CDR3: TGTGCCAGCAGCTTTTTCCGTGACATCTCCTACGAGCAGTACTTC. Its protein product is CASSFFRDISYEQYF.